This entry lists 25 T cell receptor beta chains sequenced from one sample in a study of T cell responses to AZD1222 COVID-19 vaccine (dated by TCRdb to the early 2020s). Libraries came from the immunoSEQ multiplex PCR assay. Held by TCRdb, this immuneACCESS table contains in-frame sequences only and omits some clones. Under half of the omission traces to an unresolved V gene where checked; the cause of the rest is unknown. This sample gives 150,000 to 200,000 clones in total; under 95% of them show up just once. Jointly, the top ten make up approximately 1.1% of the sample. The label giving this sample's time point can be read as: about 28 days (+/-7) after the second vaccine dose. This specimen was peripheral blood, taken 28 days after the second AZD1222 dose. Receptors originate from an adult who received the AZD1222 COVID-19 vaccine.

This chain connects TRBV7-9 to TRBJ2-7; D gene uncertain. V lost 5 bases and J lost 0, with 8 bases in between. From germline, CDR1 is SEHNR and CDR2 FQNEAQ (reference sequence). The CDR3 spans 13 residues. CDR3 sequence reads: CASSKGISYEQYF. DNA for the CDR3: TGTGCCAGCAGCAAAGGGATCTCCTACGAGCAGTACTTC.

V and J are TRBV5-1 and TRBJ2-2; TRBD1 matches 10 bases. CDR3 size: 14 residues. Trimming at V came to 2 bases and at J to 6 bases, leaving 1 base not matched to a gene. Germline CDR1 SGHRS, CDR2 YFSETQ. This CDR3 is CASSFGTGAGELFF. The CDR3 bases are TGCGCCAGCAGCTTCGGGACAGGGGCCGGGGAGCTGTTTTTT.

This clone appeared a single time. The chain carries TRBV30 and TRBJ1-4, with D possibly being TRBD1 (5 bases). Germline CDR1 GTSNPN, CDR2 SVGIG (reference sequence). The ends were cut back, 3 bases at V and 4 bases at J, with 21 bases in the middle. CDR3 length equals 17 residues. CDR3: CAWRDCEGYCFNEKLFF. The CDR3 nucleotides read TGTGCCTGGAGGGATTGTGAGGGGTACTGCTTTAATGAAAAACTGTTTTTT.

This sequence joins TRBV27 and TRBJ2-7, with 7 positions matching TRBD1. Per germline, CDR1 MNHEY and CDR2 SMNVEV (reference sequence). Trimming removed 6 bases from V and 2 bases from J; junction bases left unmatched: 7. This CDR3 region has 14 residues. CDR3 sequence: CASRIYQGAYEQYF. As DNA, the CDR3 is TGTGCCAGCAGAATTTACCAGGGGGCCTACGAGCAGTACTTC.

The V and J genes are TRBV11-2 and TRBJ2-7; the match to TRBD2 covers 7 bases. The V gene end was trimmed by 6 bases and the J gene end by 3 bases; junction bases not matched to a gene: 5. There are 13 residues in the CDR3. The germline gives CDR1 SGHAT, CDR2 FQNNGV. The CDR3 DNA sequence: TGTGCCAGCAGTCGGGACTATCTCTACGAGCAGTACTTC. This translates into CASSRDYLYEQYF. Together with reference TRBV11-2 and TRBJ2-7, the CDR3 gives the full variable domain: EAGVAQSPRYKIIEKRQSVAFWCNPISGHATLYWYQQILGQGPKLLIQFQNNGVVDDSQLPKDRFSAERLKGVDSTLKIQPAKLEDSAVYLCASSRDYLYEQYFGPGTRLTVT.

This chain connects TRBV7-8 to TRBJ2-1; D possibly corresponds to TRBD2 (5 bases). The CDR3 consists of 13 residues. Per germline, CDR1 SGHVS and CDR2 FQNEAQ. V was trimmed by 5 bases and J by 5 bases, leaving 10 bases between them. The CDR3 DNA sequence: TGTGCCAGCAGCACCCGGGGAAACAATGAGCAGTTCTTC. It yields the protein CASSTRGNNEQFF.

This clone turned up a few times. V usage is TRBV29-1 and J usage is TRBJ1-3; TRBD1 matches 7 bases. Unmatched junction bases numbered 9, after V lost 6 bases and J lost 4 bases. The germline V gene encodes CDR1 SQVTM and CDR2 ANQGSEA. The CDR3 is 14 residues long. For the CDR3, the DNA is TGCAGCGTCGAGTCGACAGGGTTCGGAAACACCATATATTTT. Translation: CSVESTGFGNTIYF.

The CDR3 DNA follows: TGCGCCAGCAGCTTGGTCGGGTTTAACTATGGCTACACCTTC. As protein: CASSLVGFNYGYTF. The chain couples TRBV5-1 to TRBJ1-2; D not certain. The CDR3 loop spans 14 amino acids. The V gene's germline CDR1 is SGHRS and CDR2 YFSETQ. Trimming took 0 bases from V and 1 from J, leaving 7 bases between them. Full variable domain (outside the CDR3, taken from reference TRBV5-1 and TRBJ1-2): KAGVTQTPRYLIKTRGQQVTLSCSPISGHRSVSWYQQTPGQGLQFLFEYFSETQRNKGNFPGRFSGRQFSNSRSEMNVSTLELGDSALYLCASSLVGFNYGYTFGSGTRLTVV.

The chain combines TRBV7-9 with TRBJ1-1; 8 bases fit TRBD1. Germline CDR1 and CDR2: SEHNR and FQNEAQ (reference sequence). The CDR3 runs 13 residues. With 5 bases clipped from V and 6 bases from J, the junction kept 5 bases outside the gene matches. The DNA of the CDR3 is TGTGCCAGCAGCCGGACAGGGTTTCCTGAAGCTTTCTTT. Translation gives CASSRTGFPEAFF. Variable domain in full (rest from reference TRBV7-9 and TRBJ1-1): DTGVSQNPRHKITKRGQNVTFRCDPISEHNRLYWYRQTLGQGPEFLTYFQNEAQLEKSRLLSDRFSAERPKGSFSTLEIQRTEQGDSAMYLCASSRTGFPEAFFGQGTRLTVV.

This chain links TRBV11-2 with TRBJ1-5; 10 positions match TRBD1. The CDR3 covers 15 residues. Germline CDR1 is SGHAT and CDR2 is FQNNGV. The J segment lost 1 base and the V segment lost 5 bases, leaving 2 bases of the junction unmatched. CDR3 region: CASSPDRGSNQPQHF. As DNA, the CDR3 is TGTGCCAGCAGCCCGGACAGGGGGAGCAATCAGCCCCAGCATTTT.

On this clone: One junction end does not reproduce the germline sequence, and a read error may be involved. This chain joins TRBV13 and TRBJ1-1; TRBD1 aligns across 7 bases. Germline loops: CDR1 PRHDT, CDR2 FYEKMQ (reference sequence). This CDR3 spans 16 amino acids. Written as DNA, the CDR3 is TGTGCCAGCAGCGTAGGGGGCTCCTGGCAGAACACTGAAGCTTTCTTT. This encodes CASSVGGSWQNTEAFF.

The chain has TRBV2 and TRBJ1-5; 7 bases are shared with TRBD1. V trimming: 6 bases; J trimming: 7 bases; junction bases outside the gene matches: 12. The CDR3 covers 15 residues. In germline, CDR1 is SNHLY, CDR2 FYNNEI. Here the CDR3 DNA reads TGTGCCAGCAGCCAGGAGGAGGGGGCGGGACAGCCCCAGCATTTT. Residues: CASSQEEGAGQPQHF.

The chain joins TRBV18 to TRBJ2-7; 10 nucleotides agree with TRBD1. This CDR3 region has 14 residues. Trimming took 5 bases from V and 3 from J; bases not matched to a gene: 4. In germline, CDR1 is KGHSH, CDR2 LQKENI. In DNA, the CDR3 is TGTGCCAGCTCAAAGGACAGGGGGGTCTACGAGCAGTACTTC. This gives the protein CASSKDRGVYEQYF.

The chain joins TRBV15 to TRBJ2-7, with TRBD1 matching over 10 bases. Per germline, CDR1 LNHNV and CDR2 YYDKDF (reference sequence). Trimming cost V 4 bases and J 4 bases; bases outside gene matches: 7. The CDR3 has 15 residues. The CDR3 nucleotides read TGTGCCACCAGCACTGGGACAGGGGTACGGTACGAGCAGTACTTC. This gives the protein CATSTGTGVRYEQYF.

The rearrangement uses TRBV7-2 and TRBJ2-1; weak D call: TRBD2 (7 bases). The germline gives CDR1 SGHTA, CDR2 FQGNSA. CDR3 length: 15 amino acids. Between the trimmed V and J ends, which lost 5 bases and 5 bases, there was a span of 16 bases. The CDR3 nucleotides read TGTGCCAGCAGCCCCATAGGGGGGGGACACAATGAGCAGTTCTTC. Translating gives CASSPIGGGHNEQFF.

The genes are TRBV6-6 and TRBJ1-5; D unresolved. The CDR3 is 13 residues long. Trimming removed 4 bases at V and 3 bases at J, with 7 bases between. Per germline, CDR1 MNHNY and CDR2 SVGAGI (reference sequence). The CDR3 DNA sequence: TGTGCCAGCAGTTCGTCGATCAATCAGCCCCAGCATTTT. As protein: CASSSSINQPQHF.

This clone has only one observation. The chain uses TRBV30 and TRBJ2-3, with 16 bases matching TRBD2. V lost 4 bases to trimming and J lost 2 bases; unmatched junction nucleotides: 9. CDR3 size: 18 residues. The V gene's germline CDR1 is GTSNPN and CDR2 SVGIG (reference sequence). CDR3 sequence: CAWKRPGTSGGVTDTQYF. The CDR3 DNA reads TGTGCCTGGAAGCGCCCCGGGACTAGCGGGGGGGTCACAGATACGCAGTATTTT.

This chain connects TRBV2 to TRBJ2-3; 8 positions match TRBD2. CDR3 length: 16 residues. In germline, CDR1 is SNHLY, CDR2 FYNNEI. Trimming cost V 3 bases and J 4 bases; bases outside gene matches: 9. The DNA of the CDR3 is TGTGCCAGCAGTGACCCCCGGGGGGGCGGTTCAGATACGCAGTATTTT. This encodes CASSDPRGGGSDTQYF.

This chain links TRBV9 with TRBJ2-1; a possible D gene is TRBD2 (7 bases). Between the trimmed V and J ends, which lost 0 bases and 7 bases, there was a span of 20 bases. The V gene's germline CDR1 is SGDLS and CDR2 YYNGEE. The CDR3 length is 17 residues. DNA for the CDR3: TGTGCCAGCAGCGTAGTCTCTGGAGGGGGGGCGGTTAATGAGCAGTTCTTC. This sequence encodes CASSVVSGGGAVNEQFF. Combining the CDR3 with reference TRBV9 and TRBJ2-1 gives the whole variable domain DSGVTQTPKHLITATGQRVTLRCSPRSGDLSVYWYQQSLDQGLQFLIQYYNGEERAKGNILERFSAQQFPDLHSELNLSSLELGDSALYFCASSVVSGGGAVNEQFFGPGTRLTVL.

This clone was picked up one time. The chain recombines TRBV2 with TRBJ1-5; D call uncertain. CDR3 size: 14 residues. V was trimmed by 3 bases and J by 0 bases, leaving 6 bases between them. CDR1 is SNHLY and CDR2 is FYNNEI in the germline V gene. The CDR3 DNA reads as TGTGCCAGCAGTGATGGGTATAGCAATCAGCCCCAGCATTTT. Its translation: CASSDGYSNQPQHF.

DNA for the CDR3: TGTGCCAGTAGTATAGGGGCAGGGAAAGGACGACAGCCCCAGCATTTT. It translates to CASSIGAGKGRQPQHF. This chain joins TRBV19 and TRBJ1-5, with a possible D match to TRBD1 (5 bases). Germline V CDR1 and CDR2: LNHDA, SQIVND (reference sequence). V was pared by 1 base and J by 7 bases, with 17 bases between. The CDR3 has 16 amino acids.

This clone was seen a single time. The chain couples TRBV19 to TRBJ1-3, with D uncertain. The CDR3 runs to 14 residues. V was pared by 7 bases and J by 0 bases, with 10 bases between. Per the germline V gene, CDR1 is LNHDA and CDR2 is SQIVND (reference sequence). CDR3 bases: TGTGCCAGTAACGGAGGGAGCTCTGGAAACACCATATATTTT. Translating gives CASNGGSSGNTIYF. The full variable domain, rest sourced from reference TRBV19 and TRBJ1-3, is DGGITQSPKYLFRKEGQNVTLSCEQNLNHDAMYWYRQDPGQGLRLIYYSQIVNDFQKGDIAEGYSVSREKKESFPLTVTSAQKNPTAFYLCASNGGSSGNTIYFGEGSWLTVV.

This chain links TRBV13 with TRBJ2-5, with 8 bases fitting TRBD2. V lost 7 bases and J lost 1; bases outside the gene matches: 2. The germline V gene encodes CDR1 PRHDT and CDR2 FYEKMQ (reference sequence). The CDR3 runs 13 residues. The CDR3 here is CASKGLGQETQYF. The CDR3 DNA is TGTGCCAGCAAGGGACTAGGCCAAGAGACCCAGTACTTC.

CDR3 DNA: TGTGCCAGCAGTTTGGAAGACTATGGCTACACCTTC. It encodes CASSLEDYGYTF. The chain is built from TRBV12-3 or TRBV12-4 and TRBJ1-2; D unresolved. The CDR3 sequence is 12 residues long. With 3 bases removed from V and 3 bases from J, the gap between germline ends came to 5 bases.

The chain combines TRBV5-1 with TRBJ2-2; TRBD2 might be the D (5 bases). The CDR3 is 16 residues long. Looked up from germline, CDR1 is SGHRS and CDR2 is YFSETQ. The V and J ends lost 4 bases and 0 bases respectively, with 13 bases between them. Here the CDR3 reads CASSTRVTANTGELFF. In DNA form, the CDR3 reads TGCGCCAGCAGCACGCGGGTGACCGCGAACACCGGGGAGCTGTTTTTT.